This is a list of T cell receptor beta chains from one sample in a study of cytomegalovirus exposure and HLA in healthy donors. Libraries were prepared by immunoSEQ multiplex PCR; TCRdb keeps only in-frame clonotypes and omits some of them. The sample has 150,000 to 200,000 clones; around three quarters are singletons. Sequences were obtained from PBMCs. The origin of the receptors is a woman aged 30 to 39 in good health and CMV-seropositive. CDR3s include the opening cysteine and the closing phenylalanine or tryptophan. The order of the fields is V gene, D gene, J gene, clone size, CDR3 DNA, CDR3 protein. D genes are given only for firm matches. Clone size is given for some rows only: seen once, a few or many times, or a class if the clone is expanded.

TRBV7-2	NA	TRBJ2-1	NA	TGTGCCAGCAGCTCCGACCGGGGATATGAGCAGTTCTTC	CASSSDRGYEQFF
TRBV7-3	NA	TRBJ1-1	NA	TGTGCCAGCAGCTTAAAAGGGGGGGGTGAAGCTTTCTTT	CASSLKGGGEAFF
TRBV27	TRBD2	TRBJ2-7	few	TGTGCCAGCAGTACTCGGACTAGCGGGTACGAGCAGTACTTC	CASSTRTSGYEQYF
TRBV7-2	NA	TRBJ2-2	NA	TGTGCCAGCAGCACTTATTCCGGGGAGCTGTTTTTT	CASSTYSGELFF
TRBV27	NA	TRBJ2-7	NA	TGTGCCAGCAGTTTATTCTACAGCTACGAGCAGTACTTC	CASSLFYSYEQYF
TRBV7-9	TRBD2	TRBJ2-5	NA	TGTGCCAGCAGCACTGGACTAGCGGGGGGAGAGACCCAGTACTTC	CASSTGLAGGETQYF
TRBV27	TRBD1	TRBJ2-1	NA	TGTGCCAGCATGGGACAGGGGATCGATGAGCAGTTCTTC	CASMGQGIDEQFF
TRBV13	NA	TRBJ2-7	NA	TGTGCCAGCACCACCACCAGTCAGGGGCGCGGGTACGAGCAGTACTTC	CASTTTSQGRGYEQYF
TRBV10-3	TRBD1	TRBJ2-3	few	TGTGCCATCAGCCGTGGGGTACAGGGGGCGAAGGATACGCAGTATTTT	CAISRGVQGAKDTQYF
TRBV10-3	TRBD1	TRBJ2-4	NA	TGTGCCATGGGACAGGGAGGGAAAAACAGTCAGTACTTC	CAMGQGGKNSQYF
TRBV14	NA	TRBJ1-1	NA	TGTGCCAGCAGCCAATACGGGGGGTACACTGAAGCTTTCTTT	CASSQYGGYTEAFF
TRBV11-2	NA	TRBJ2-7	NA	TGTGCCAGCAGCTTAGGGGGCTGGGGAGAGCAGTACTTC	CASSLGGWGEQYF
TRBV18	NA	TRBJ2-7	NA	TGTGCCAGCTCGCCCACGGCGTCACAGAACGAGCAGTACTTC	CASSPTASQNEQYF
TRBV18	TRBD1	TRBJ2-7	NA	TGTGCCAGCGCAACCGGGACAGGGGCCTACGAGCAGTACTTC	CASATGTGAYEQYF
TRBV27	NA	TRBJ2-3	few	TGTGCCAGCAGTCCTTTGGGGGGACCAGATACGCAGTATTTT	CASSPLGGPDTQYF
TRBV18	TRBD1	TRBJ1-1	NA	TGTGCCAGCTCGCAGGCGGGGACAGGGGTGAACACTGAAGCTTTCTTT	CASSQAGTGVNTEAFF
TRBV10-3	NA	TRBJ2-2	NA	TGTGCCATCAGTGAAGGGGCGCAGACCGGGGAGCTGTTTTTT	CAISEGAQTGELFF
TRBV28	TRBD1	TRBJ2-7	NA	TGTGCCAGCAGCCTCCTCCGGGACAGTAAAACCGAGCAGTACTTC	CASSLLRDSKTEQYF
TRBV7-9	NA	TRBJ2-7	NA	TGTGCCAGCAGCCCCAATTCCTACGAGCAGTACTTC	CASSPNSYEQYF
TRBV9	TRBD1	TRBJ2-7	NA	TGTGCCAGCAGCGCAGGGGGTTCCCGCGGCTACGAGCAGTACTTC	CASSAGGSRGYEQYF
TRBV4-2	TRBD2	TRBJ2-7	NA	TGTGCCAGCAGCCAAGATGTAGGTAGCGGGGGGGCCTACGAGCAGTACTTC	CASSQDVGSGGAYEQYF
TRBV7-8	NA	TRBJ2-7	once	TGTGCCAGCAGCCCCGGGTCTGATGGGGAGAGATCCTACGAGCAGTACTTC	CASSPGSDGERSYEQYF
TRBV6-1	TRBD2	TRBJ2-7	few	TGTGCCAGCAGTGACATTCCTCCAGCGGGGGAGATCTCCTACGAGCAGTACTTC	CASSDIPPAGEISYEQYF
TRBV6-4	NA	TRBJ2-7	NA	TGTGCCAGCAGTGACTCGGCAGACAACCTGTACGAGCAGTACTTC	CASSDSADNLYEQYF
TRBV6-6	TRBD1	TRBJ1-5	NA	TGTGCCAGCAGTCCGGGACAGGGGGCGATACGTCAGCCCCAGCATTTT	CASSPGQGAIRQPQHF
TRBV11-2	TRBD2	TRBJ2-5	NA	TGTGCCAGCAGCTTAGGAGGACTAGCGGGGAGAGCGGGAGAGACCCAGTACTTC	CASSLGGLAGRAGETQYF
TRBV11-3	NA	TRBJ2-5	once	TGTGCCAGCAGCGCGCCTGGAGGCGGAAGGGAGACCCAGTACTTC	CASSAPGGGRETQYF
TRBV28	NA	TRBJ1-1	NA	TGTGCCAGCAGTCCTGGTAGGAGAAACACTGAAGCTTTCTTT	CASSPGRRNTEAFF
TRBV19	TRBD1	TRBJ1-5	NA	TGTGCCAGTAACCTATTTCCCGGGACAGGGCTCAATCAGCCCCAGCATTTT	CASNLFPGTGLNQPQHF
TRBV7-2	NA	TRBJ2-7	NA	TGTGCCAGCAGTCGTAGCGTCTCCTACGAGCAGTACTTC	CASSRSVSYEQYF
TRBV4-1	TRBD2	TRBJ2-5	NA	TGCGCCAGCAGCCAAGATAGAATGGCGGGGGGGCGGGTGGAGACCCAGTACTTC	CASSQDRMAGGRVETQYF
TRBV5-1	TRBD1	TRBJ2-2	NA	TGCGCCAGCAGTCCAGGGGGCACCGGGGAGCTGTTTTTT	CASSPGGTGELFF
TRBV28	TRBD1	TRBJ1-1	NA	TGTGCCAGCAGTTTGGGTGGGACAGGCGGCACTGAAGCTTTCTTT	CASSLGGTGGTEAFF
TRBV28	TRBD1	TRBJ1-4	NA	TGTGCCAGCAGTACTGGACAGGGTCCTAATGAAAAACTGTTTTTT	CASSTGQGPNEKLFF